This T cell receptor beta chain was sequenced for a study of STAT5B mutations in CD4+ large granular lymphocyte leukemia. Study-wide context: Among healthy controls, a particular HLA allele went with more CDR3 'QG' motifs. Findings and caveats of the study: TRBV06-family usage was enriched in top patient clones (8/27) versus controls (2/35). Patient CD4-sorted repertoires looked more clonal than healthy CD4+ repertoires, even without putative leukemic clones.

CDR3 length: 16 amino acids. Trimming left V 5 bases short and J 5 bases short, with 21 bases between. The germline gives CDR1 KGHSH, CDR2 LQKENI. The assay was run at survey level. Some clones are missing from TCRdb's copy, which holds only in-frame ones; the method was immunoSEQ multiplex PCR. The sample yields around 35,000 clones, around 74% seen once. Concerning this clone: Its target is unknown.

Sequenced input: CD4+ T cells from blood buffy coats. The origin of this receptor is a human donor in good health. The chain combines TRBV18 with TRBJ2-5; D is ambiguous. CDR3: CASSGGSASYLETQYF. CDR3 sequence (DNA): TGTGCCAGCTCAGGTGGTTCGGCCAGCTATCTTGAGACCCAGTACTTC.